The sequence of this TCR beta chain was determined in a study of CD8 T cells in Susac syndrome. After extraction with the RNeasy kit, 0.5 to 1 ug of the RNA was reverse transcribed using random hexamers. The amplification used immunoSEQ multiplex PCR on TCR beta CDR3; it spanned 54 Vbeta and 13 Jbeta. TCRdb re-derived calls from the immunoSEQ multiplex PCR reads in MiXCR, one entry per CDR3 protein. This table holds some 160,000 distinct CDR3 sequences, under 95% found once. CD8+ and CD4+ blood T cells underwent TCR beta sequencing. The CDR3 is 14 residues long. The germline V gene has CDR1 MNHEY and CDR2 SVGAGI. Trimming took 7 bases from V and 4 from J; bases not matched to a gene: 8.

The genes are TRBV6-5 and TRBJ1-1; 8 nucleotides line up with TRBD1. This receptor was taken from a human donor in good health. The sequenced material came from CD4+ T cells from PBMCs. This chain's CDR3 is CASTQGAFGTEAFF. In nucleotides, the CDR3 is TGTGCCAGCACGCAGGGGGCATTTGGCACTGAAGCTTTCTTT.